One and the same sample provided the 14 T cell receptor beta chains below, sequenced in a study of T cells in Graves' hyperthyroidism and ophthalmopathy. Researchers amplified the TCR beta CDR3 regions from RNA transcripts. First-round RT-PCR with HTBI primers amplified the TCR CDR3 region. From the multiplex PCR reads, TCRdb called clonotypes with MiXCR, one entry per CDR3 protein. The sample lists around 400,000 distinct CDR3 sequences, around 25% seen once, with roughly 80% in the top ten. The sample was blood. These receptors were obtained from a man aged 45-65 years with Graves' hyperthyroidism.

V usage is TRBV7-2 and J usage is TRBJ2-1; possible D gene TRBD1, 5 bases. CDR1 and CDR2 from the germline V gene are SGHTA and FQGNSA. The V end lost 4 bases, the J end lost 2 bases, and 12 bases lay between the germline ends. The CDR3 has 15 residues. The CDR3 loop is CASSSAGRTYNEQFF. The CDR3 coding sequence is TGTGCCAGCAGCTCGGCAGGGCGGACCTACAATGAGCAGTTCTTC.

V gene TRBV3-1 combines with J gene TRBJ2-7, with 8 bases identical to TRBD2. Trimming took 5 bases from V and 5 from J; bases not matched to a gene: 14. The CDR3 has 16 amino acids. In germline, CDR1 is LGHDT, CDR2 YNNKEL (reference sequence). This CDR3 reads CASSISGTFPFNEQYF. CDR3 DNA sequence: TGTGCCAGCAGCATTAGCGGGACTTTCCCCTTCAACGAGCAGTACTTC.

The rearrangement links TRBV12-5 to TRBJ2-2; weak D call: TRBD2 (5 bases). The CDR3 covers 16 residues. V lost 2 bases, J lost 3 bases, and 13 bases lay in between. From germline, CDR1 is LGHNT and CDR2 FRNRAP. CDR3 protein: CASGLTGVVDTGELFF. CDR3 bases: TGTGCTAGTGGTTTGACCGGGGTCGTCGACACCGGGGAGCTGTTTTTT.

Notes on this clonotype: Since a much larger clone is just one base distant, this may be a read error. The chain has TRBV29-1 and TRBJ2-1; 10 nucleotides agree with TRBD2. The ends lost 6 bases at V and 7 bases at J; junction bases unmatched: 9. This CDR3 has 14 amino acids. Germline loops: CDR1 SQVTM, CDR2 ANQGSEA. CDR3 region: CSVLASGSGNEQFF. CDR3 DNA: TGCAGCGTCCTGGCTAGCGGGAGTGGTAATGAGCAGTTCTTC.

The chain couples TRBV20-1 to TRBJ1-4; 8 bases are shared with TRBD1. The trim removed 2 bases at V and 8 bases at J, leaving 1 base unmatched. The CDR3 covers 12 residues. Germline V CDR1 and CDR2: DFQATT, SNEGSKA (reference sequence). The CDR3: CSARQGAEKLFF. In nucleotides, the CDR3 is TGCAGTGCTAGACAGGGGGCGGAAAAACTGTTTTTT.

This sequence joins TRBV5-6 and TRBJ1-2, with no clear D. V was cut by 3 bases and J by 4 bases, with 10 bases left in between. The V gene's germline CDR1 is SGHDT and CDR2 YYEEEE. CDR3 size: 13 residues. CDR3 sequence: CASSYGRGYGYTF. As DNA, the CDR3 is TGTGCCAGCAGCTACGGACGGGGCTATGGCTACACCTTC.

The rearrangement uses TRBV11-2 and TRBJ1-2, with a tentative D call TRBD1 (5 bases). There are 15 residues in the CDR3. With 5 bases removed from V and 0 bases from J, the gap between germline ends came to 13 bases. Germline CDR1 reads SGHAT; CDR2 reads FQNNGV. The CDR3 spells CASSPGPYANYGYTF. CDR3 sequence (DNA): TGTGCCAGCAGCCCGGGGCCCTACGCTAACTATGGCTACACCTTC.

This clonotype has at least ten counts. The chain combines TRBV3-1 with TRBJ1-1; no definite D call. Germline assignment: CDR1 LGHDT and CDR2 YNNKEL (reference sequence). The CDR3 loop spans 11 amino acids. V lost 3 bases and J 8 bases, leaving 7 bases between the germline ends. CDR3 loop: CASSHRGEAFF. The CDR3 region has the DNA TGTGCCAGCAGCCACCGTGGGGAAGCTTTCTTT.

This clonotype was observed at least ten times. V usage is TRBV11-2 and J usage is TRBJ2-2, with 9 positions matching TRBD2. The CDR3 runs 15 residues. Germline CDR1 SGHAT, CDR2 FQNNGV. Trimming at V came to 3 bases and at J to 8 bases, leaving 7 bases not matched to a gene. The CDR3, as DNA: TGTGCCAGCAGCTTTGATAGCGGGAGTATGGGGGAGCTGTTTTTT. It yields the protein CASSFDSGSMGELFF.

This clonotype was seen only a few times. The chain uses TRBV12-3 or TRBV12-4 and TRBJ2-2; D not resolved. V lost 7 bases to trimming and J lost 5 bases, with 11 bases between them. The CDR3 has 13 residues. The CDR3 sequence: CASTARGTGELFF. The CDR3 nucleotides are TGTGCCAGCACCGCGCGAGGTACCGGGGAGCTGTTTTTT.

In this sample, this clonotype turned up many times. The J gene is TRBJ2-7, the V gene TRBV28; possible D gene TRBD1, 6 bases. Germline V lookup: CDR1 MDHEN, CDR2 SYDVKM. V lost 6 bases and J lost 4, with 19 bases in between. The CDR3 has 15 amino acids. Here the CDR3 reads CASSITPGQKYEQYF. The CDR3 nucleotides are TGTGCCAGCAGCATCACACCGGGACAAAAATACGAGCAGTACTTC. Full variable domain (remainder filled in from reference TRBV28 and TRBJ2-7): DVKVTQSSRYLVKRTGEKVFLECVQDMDHENMFWYRQDPGLGLRLIYFSYDVKMKEKGDIPEGYSVSREKKERFSLILESASTNQTSMYLCASSITPGQKYEQYFGPGTRLTVT.

The V gene is TRBV6-4, the J gene TRBJ2-1; possibly TRBD1 for D (5 bases). Trimming removed 0 bases from V and 4 bases from J, with 10 bases in between. The length of the CDR3 is 15 residues. Germline V lookup: CDR1 MRHNA, CDR2 SNTAGT. CDR3 bases: TGTGCCAGCAGTGACTCAGGGGCCCCTTACAATGAGCAGTTCTTC. It specifies CASSDSGAPYNEQFF.

This chain links TRBV13 with TRBJ2-1; 9 bases fit TRBD2. The CDR3 totals 15 residues. Germline trimming cut 4 bases from V and 3 bases from J; bases unmatched to any gene: 4. Germline V gene sequence: CDR1 PRHDT, CDR2 FYEKMQ (reference sequence). Here the CDR3 reads CASSSTSGIYNEQFF. The CDR3, as DNA: TGTGCCAGCAGCTCGACTAGCGGAATCTACAATGAGCAGTTCTTC. Full variable domain (missing parts from reference TRBV13 and TRBJ2-1): AAGVIQSPRHLIKEKRETATLKCYPIPRHDTVYWYQQGPGQDPQFLISFYEKMQSDKGSIPDRFSAQQFSDYHSELNMSSLELGDSALYFCASSSTSGIYNEQFFGPGTRLTVL.

This clonotype has just a few counts. The genes are TRBV7-3 and TRBJ2-1; D tentatively fits TRBD1 or TRBD2 (5 bases each). Per germline, CDR1 SGHTA and CDR2 FQGTGA. CDR3 length: 12 residues. Trimming took 4 bases from V and 10 from J, leaving 11 bases between them. This chain's CDR3 is CASSWGRGEQFF. The CDR3 coding sequence is TGTGCCAGCAGCTGGGGACGGGGCGAGCAGTTCTTC.